This T cell receptor beta chain was obtained from a study of cytomegalovirus exposure and HLA in healthy donors. The study, taken as a whole, reports: Near-uniform donor sequencing depth was presumed by presence/absence analyses. Accurate prediction of most subjects' HLA-A and HLA-B alleles from TCR beta sequences was reported. Among TCR beta chains, those listed as cytomegalovirus-associated numbered over 150.

This clone has more than one count but fewer than ten. Antigen unknown. Primers for the PCR totalled 60 Vbeta and 13 Jbeta. Clones were read by immunoSEQ multiplex PCR, and TCRdb kept only the in-frame ones, dropping some. This sample has about 130,000 clones; 10% occur once, and the top ten carry approximately 4.4%. Germline V lookup: CDR1 SGHRS, CDR2 YFSETQ. V was shortened by 1 base and J by 3 bases, with 11 bases between the two germline ends. The CDR3 length is 14 residues. This TCR derives from a woman under 30 in good health and CMV-seropositive. The chain carries TRBV5-1 and TRBJ2-7, with D possibly being TRBD1 (6 bases). The sample was PBMCs. The CDR3, as DNA: TGCGCCAGCAGCTTGACTACAGGGTTCTACGAGCAGTACTTC. It encodes CASSLTTGFYEQYF.